This TCR beta chain stems from a study of cytomegalovirus exposure and HLA in healthy donors. Findings and caveats of the study: Roughly even sequencing depth across donors was the assumption behind the presence/absence analyses. The number of N-insertions in an Asian-associated ancestry cluster was reportedly below the approximately 700-donor mean in a later analysis.

The study ran its PCR with 60 Vbeta and 13 Jbeta primers. Sequencing used immunoSEQ multiplex PCR; TCRdb keeps in-frame clones, though not all of them. The table records about 190,000 clones, over 75% of them present only once. CDR1 is SNHLY, CDR2 FYNNEI, per germline. This CDR3 region has 15 residues. V was cut by 8 bases and J by 7 bases, with 21 bases left in between. This clone is a singleton in its sample. Its antigen is still unknown. The sample consisted of PBMCs. This clonotype originated in a man in his fifties or sixties in good health and CMV-seronegative. This chain connects TRBV2 to TRBJ2-1, with D maybe TRBD2 (6 bases). The DNA of the CDR3 is TGTGCCAGCTGCGGAGGGAGTGGTCTACGGAATGAGCAGTTCTTC. It yields the protein CASCGGSGLRNEQFF.